The clone carrying this TCR beta chain was seen just once. What it binds is not known. The table came from immunoSEQ multiplex PCR; TCRdb's copy has only in-frame clones and leaves some out. The sample lists roughly 18,000 clones; around 70% were seen once. This sample was taken from a study of OX40 agonist ivuxolimab in advanced cancers. Study-level information: An anti-OX40 (CD134) antibody with agonistic activity, ivuxolimab, was administered to patients. A partial response was reached by three patients: one with hepatocellular carcinoma and two with cutaneous melanoma. Findings and limits, study-wide: The study found that CD8+ T cells averaged more expanded clones than CD4+.

This CDR3 contains 15 residues. Germline V gives CDR1 MDHEN, CDR2 SYDVKM. V lost 6 bases and J 6 bases, leaving 20 bases between the germline ends. The receptor's source is an adult with an advanced solid tumor such as melanoma, head and neck, liver or kidney cancer. The chain has TRBV28 and TRBJ1-1; maybe TRBD1 (5 bases). Sequenced here: CD4+ or CD8+ T cells sorted from blood, sampled in a trial of the OX40 agonist ivuxolimab. The CDR3: CASSQIQGRGPEAFF. As DNA, the CDR3 is TGTGCCAGCAGCCAGATCCAGGGTAGGGGACCTGAAGCTTTCTTT.